The source of this TCR beta chain is a study of blood T cell repertoires in COVID-19. The assay was immunoSEQ multiplex PCR, and TCRdb's table has in-frame clones only and misses some. This sample has more than 85,000 clones; about 87% occur once, and the top ten carry roughly 17%. CDR3 length: 15 amino acids. Germline V lookup: CDR1 SGHRS, CDR2 YFSETQ. V dropped 1 base and J dropped 9; count of bases not matched to a gene: 5. This receptor was identified in a human donor in a cohort sampled during active COVID-19. Sequenced sample: peripheral blood. The V and J genes are TRBV5-1 and TRBJ1-6, with 9 bases that match TRBD1. The CDR3 DNA is TGCGCCAGCAGCTTGTCGGGACAGGGAGGTTCACCCCTCCACTTT. This codes for CASSLSGQGGSPLHF.